This T cell receptor beta chain was documented in a study of blood T cell repertoires in COVID-19. Study summary: Samples of COVID-19 (acute and convalescent) were obtained from the United States, Italy and Spain. PBMCs, B-cell-depleted T cells, or T cells provided the cDNA or gDNA that made up the material.

Original processing notes: Amplified reference gene primers provided the basis for estimating nucleated cell counts. Only in-frame clones appear in the TCRdb table, and some are missing; sequencing was by immunoSEQ multiplex PCR. V, J and clone size reflect that table, while D and trimming were determined from the DNA. Among approximately 190,000 clones listed, over 75% were seen once. The CDR3 extends over 11 amino acids. From germline, CDR1 is LGHDT and CDR2 YNNKEL (reference sequence). V dropped 4 bases and J dropped 10 bases, with 8 bases sitting between them. Source material: peripheral blood. This sequence joins TRBV3-1 (or the pseudogene TRBV3-2) and TRBJ2-1; a weak D match, TRBD2 (6 bases). This TCR was sampled from a woman aged 40 to 50 who had recovered from COVID-19. The CDR3 protein is CASSPGREQFF. For the CDR3, the DNA is TGTGCCAGCAGCCCAGGGAGGGAGCAGTTCTTC.